The next 28 T cell receptor beta chains were all read from a single sample in a study of T cell repertoires in cytomegalovirus infection. Their antigen targets remain unknown. TCRdb analysed the reads with MiXCR anew, one entry per CDR3 protein. This table holds hundreds of thousands of distinct CDR3 sequences, 30% to 35% found once. Specimen: cultured PBMCs, collected from culture after CMV antigen stimulation. The receptors derive from a human donor in good health (CMV status not recorded). Some clones in this sample may be carry-over from other donors' samples.

The chain carries TRBV7-9 and TRBJ1-6; 8 bases map to TRBD1. J was trimmed by 0 bases and V by 4 bases; bases with no gene match: 5. This CDR3 region has 17 residues. Germline V CDR1 and CDR2: SEHNR, FQNEAQ (reference sequence). CDR3 sequence (DNA): TGTGCCAGCAGCTCTAACAGGGGGAGCTCCTATAATTCACCCCTCCACTTT. Translation: CASSSNRGSSYNSPLHF.

This clonotype was seen only a few times. This chain links TRBV7-7 with TRBJ2-5; D gene unclear. The germline V gene encodes CDR1 SSHAT and CDR2 FNYEAQ (reference sequence). CDR3 length: 13 residues. V was clipped by 4 bases and J by 2 bases, with 8 bases between them. The CDR3 sequence is CASSSTDQETQYF. CDR3 nucleotide sequence: TGTGCCAGCAGCTCGACGGATCAAGAGACCCAGTACTTC.

CDR3 nucleotides: TGTGCCAGCATCACGAAGAAGTGCCCTTTCAATCAGCCCCAGCATTTT. This codes for CASITKKCPFNQPQHF. The chain is built from TRBV11-2 and TRBJ1-5; D unresolved. The germline gives CDR1 SGHAT, CDR2 FQNNGV. V lost 7 bases, J lost 3 bases, and 19 bases lay in between. This CDR3 region has 16 residues.

The chain has TRBV29-1 and TRBJ2-1, with D uncertain. Trimming left V 4 bases short and J 2 bases short, with 9 bases between. Per germline, CDR1 SQVTM and CDR2 ANQGSEA. The CDR3 is 13 residues long. The CDR3: CSVASLAYNEQFF. The CDR3 nucleotides are TGCAGCGTTGCTAGTTTAGCCTACAATGAGCAGTTCTTC.

This clonotype was counted at least ten times. This rearrangement joins TRBV6-2 or TRBV6-3 to TRBJ2-7, with a tentative D call TRBD2 (6 bases). The CDR3 has 15 residues. CDR1 and CDR2 (germline): MNHEY, SVGEGT. V lost 0 bases and J lost 2, with 11 bases in between. CDR3: CASSYSWDSTYEQYF. For the CDR3, the DNA is TGTGCCAGCAGTTACTCATGGGACTCTACCTACGAGCAGTACTTC.

This chain uses TRBV7-2 with TRBJ2-1; 10 bases fit TRBD2. In germline, CDR1 is SGHTA, CDR2 FQGNSA. The junction had 7 bases not matched to a gene; V was cut back by 2 bases and J by 12 bases. This CDR3 is built from 14 residues. CDR3 loop: CASSLLAGEWGQFF. CDR3 bases: TGTGCCAGCAGCTTACTAGCGGGGGAGTGGGGGCAGTTCTTC.

This clonotype was seen only a few times. The chain has TRBV20-1 and TRBJ1-6, with 7 bases fitting TRBD1. The CDR3 loop spans 14 amino acids. Trimming took 5 bases from V and 7 from J; bases not matched to a gene: 8. In germline, CDR1 is DFQATT, CDR2 SNEGSKA (reference sequence). The CDR3 DNA sequence: TGCAGTGCTCAGGGACAGAGAACCAATTCACCCCTCCACTTT. Amino acid sequence: CSAQGQRTNSPLHF.

The genes are TRBV12-3 or TRBV12-4 and TRBJ1-5, with TRBD1 matching 10 bases. V dropped 6 bases and J dropped 7; count of bases not matched to a gene: 6. The CDR3 contains 14 residues. The CDR3 loop reads CASRATGGWQPQHF. CDR3 coding DNA: TGTGCCAGCAGAGCGACAGGGGGCTGGCAGCCCCAGCATTTT.

This rearrangement joins TRBV6-5 to TRBJ1-4; D uncertain. The V gene lost 8 bases and the J gene lost 2 bases, with 6 bases spanning the gap. The CDR3 is made up of 12 amino acids. The V gene's germline CDR1 is MNHEY and CDR2 SVGAGI. CDR3 DNA sequence: TGTGCCAGCGGCCGCACTAATGAAAAACTGTTTTTT. Its protein product is CASGRTNEKLFF.

This clonotype was seen more than once but under ten times. The genes are TRBV2 and TRBJ2-7, with D unresolved. CDR3 length equals 12 residues. The germline V gene has CDR1 SNHLY and CDR2 FYNNEI. Trimming took off 4 bases at V and 1 base at J, with 5 bases between the two ends. The CDR3 bases are TGTGCCAGCAGTGGGCTATCCTACGAGCAGTACTTC. Protein sequence: CASSGLSYEQYF.

V gene TRBV7-9 combines with J gene TRBJ2-7, with a weak D call TRBD1 (5 bases). The CDR3 sequence is 14 residues long. V lost 5 bases to trimming and J lost 5 bases, with 16 bases between them. Germline assignment: CDR1 SEHNR and CDR2 FQNEAQ (reference sequence). The CDR3 loop reads CASSLQGPEDEQYF. For the CDR3, the DNA is TGTGCCAGCAGCCTCCAGGGCCCCGAGGACGAGCAGTACTTC.

This clonotype was seen more than once but under ten times. The CDR3, as DNA: TGCGCCAGCAGCCTAGGGACGAATTCCTACGAGCAGTACTTC. This gives the protein CASSLGTNSYEQYF. This chain joins TRBV5-1 and TRBJ2-7; D possibly matches TRBD1 or TRBD2 (5 bases each). The CDR3 consists of 14 residues. In germline, CDR1 is SGHRS, CDR2 YFSETQ. Trimming pared 4 bases from V and 1 base from J, leaving 12 bases between. The full variable domain, completed using reference TRBV5-1 and TRBJ2-7, is KAGVTQTPRYLIKTRGQQVTLSCSPISGHRSVSWYQQTPGQGLQFLFEYFSETQRNKGNFPGRFSGRQFSNSRSEMNVSTLELGDSALYLCASSLGTNSYEQYFGPGTRLTVT.

This clonotype was seen a handful of times. The chain combines TRBV12-3 or TRBV12-4 with TRBJ1-5, with 9 bases that match TRBD1. The CDR3 has 15 residues. The junction had 7 bases not matched to a gene; V was cut back by 6 bases and J by 4 bases. In DNA, the CDR3 is TGTGCCAGCAGACAGGGGGCCATTGGGAATCAGCCCCAGCATTTT. Protein: CASRQGAIGNQPQHF.

The gene calls are TRBV20-1 and TRBJ1-1; D remains unclear. This CDR3 region has 14 residues. Germline CDR1 DFQATT, CDR2 SNEGSKA (reference sequence). V lost 6 bases and J lost 1, with 15 bases in between. CDR3 nucleotide sequence: TGCAGTGCCCCTAAGTATATCGGGAACACTGAAGCTTTCTTT. Translating gives CSAPKYIGNTEAFF.

In this sample, this clonotype turned up many times. The rearrangement uses TRBV7-8 and TRBJ2-7, with unresolved D. V was trimmed by 4 bases and J by 0 bases, leaving 13 bases between them. This CDR3 is 15 amino acids long. The germline CDR1 and CDR2 sequences are SGHVS and FQNEAQ. DNA of the CDR3: TGTGCCAGCAGCTCGGACGCTAGGAGCTCCTACGAGCAGTACTTC. Protein product: CASSSDARSSYEQYF.

This clonotype showed up just a few times. V and J are TRBV4-2 and TRBJ2-1; either TRBD1 or TRBD2 may supply D (7 bases each). The CDR3 runs to 18 residues. Germline V lookup: CDR1 LGHNA, CDR2 YNFKEQ. The V end lost 1 base, the J end lost 8 bases, and 24 bases lay between the germline ends. This chain's CDR3 is CASSQAYRLGRGRHEQFF. The DNA of the CDR3 is TGTGCCAGCAGCCAAGCATACCGACTTGGGAGGGGGCGGCATGAGCAGTTCTTC.

This clonotype was counted between two and nine times. V and J are TRBV27 and TRBJ2-3; 10 positions agree with TRBD2. CDR3 length equals 15 residues. With V trimmed by 5 bases and J by 6 bases, 8 bases remained unmatched. The germline V gene encodes CDR1 MNHEY and CDR2 SMNVEV (reference sequence). CDR3 protein: CASSRESGRDDTQYF. In DNA form, the CDR3 reads TGTGCCAGCAGTCGAGAAAGCGGGAGGGACGATACGCAGTATTTT.

This clonotype has ten or more counts. V usage is TRBV7-2 and J usage is TRBJ1-3, with D perhaps TRBD1 (5 bases). V lost 4 bases to trimming and J lost 0 bases, with 10 bases between them. Germline loops: CDR1 SGHTA, CDR2 FQGNSA. The CDR3 runs to 15 residues. The CDR3 here is CASSSPRGSGNTIYF. CDR3 nucleotides: TGTGCCAGCAGCTCCCCAAGGGGCTCTGGAAACACCATATATTTT.

The chain carries TRBV7-2 and TRBJ1-2; possibly TRBD1 for D (5 bases). The V end lost 5 bases, the J end lost 4 bases, and 20 bases lay between the germline ends. Germline loops: CDR1 SGHTA, CDR2 FQGNSA. CDR3 size: 16 residues. Here the CDR3 reads CASSHHGGARTYGYTF. The CDR3 bases are TGTGCCAGCAGCCACCATGGAGGGGCCCGAACCTATGGCTACACCTTC.

The chain joins TRBV5-1 to TRBJ2-1; D unclear. Germline V gives CDR1 SGHRS, CDR2 YFSETQ. Trimming cost V 4 bases and J 7 bases, with 18 bases left between them. The CDR3 loop spans 15 amino acids. CDR3 amino acids: CASSQDPLGVNEQFF. For the CDR3, the DNA is TGCGCCAGCAGCCAGGACCCCCTTGGTGTGAATGAGCAGTTCTTC.

This rearrangement joins TRBV6-2 or TRBV6-3 to TRBJ1-1; unclear D gene. The CDR3 extends over 16 amino acids. Trimming removed 2 bases from V and 0 bases from J, with 13 bases in between. Germline CDR1 MNHEY, CDR2 SVGEGT. CDR3: CASSYDSGRVNTEAFF. DNA for the CDR3: TGTGCCAGCAGTTACGATTCCGGTCGGGTGAACACTGAAGCTTTCTTT.

This clonotype was found a few times. This chain uses TRBV27 with TRBJ2-6; D uncertain. V dropped 7 bases and J dropped 2 bases, with 6 bases sitting between them. Germline-derived CDR1 and CDR2 are MNHEY and SMNVEV (reference sequence). This CDR3 comprises 13 residues. The CDR3 sequence is CASMLAGANVLTF. The CDR3, as DNA: TGTGCCAGCATGTTGGCTGGGGCCAACGTCCTGACTTTC.

In its sample, this clonotype was seen many times. This chain connects TRBV12-3 or TRBV12-4 to TRBJ1-1, with 7 nucleotides matching TRBD1. The length of the CDR3 is 15 residues. Losses at the gene ends were 2 bases for V and 1 base for J; bases not matched to a gene: 4. The CDR3 DNA reads as TGTGCCAGCAGTTTATCCGACAGGGCGAACACTGAAGCTTTCTTT. Its protein product is CASSLSDRANTEAFF.

There are a few counts of this clonotype. The genes are TRBV15 and TRBJ1-5; D is unclear. The CDR3 sequence is 17 residues long. V lost 0 bases and J 1 base, leaving 13 bases between the germline ends. Looked up from germline, CDR1 is LNHNV and CDR2 is YYDKDF (reference sequence). The chain's CDR3 is CATSRDPGAVSNQPQHF. In DNA form, the CDR3 reads TGTGCCACCAGCAGAGATCCGGGAGCGGTGAGCAATCAGCCCCAGCATTTT. Full variable domain (outside the CDR3, taken from reference TRBV15 and TRBJ1-5): DAMVIQNPRYQVTQFGKPVTLSCSQTLNHNVMYWYQQKSSQAPKLLFHYYDKDFNNEADTPDNFQSRRPNTSFCFLDIRSPGLGDTAMYLCATSRDPGAVSNQPQHFGDGTRLSIL.

This clonotype was seen a handful of times. The V and J genes are TRBV4-3 and TRBJ2-1, with 14 bases identical to TRBD2. The germline gives CDR1 LGHNA, CDR2 YSLEER. CDR3 length equals 20 residues. Germline trimming cut 2 bases from V and 4 bases from J; bases unmatched to any gene: 13. The CDR3 here is CASSQLRGGTSGGLYNEQFF. The CDR3 DNA reads as TGCGCCAGCAGCCAACTAAGGGGCGGGACTAGCGGGGGTCTTTACAATGAGCAGTTCTTC.

This clonotype was seen many times. This chain connects TRBV7-8 to TRBJ2-1; D unresolved. The CDR3 has 13 amino acids. Trimming took off 1 base at V and 5 bases at J, with 6 bases between the two ends. Germline V CDR1 and CDR2: SGHVS, FQNEAQ. CDR3 DNA: TGTGCCAGCAGCTTAGGGGCAGACAATGAGCAGTTCTTC. It specifies CASSLGADNEQFF.

The chain is built from TRBV6-6 and TRBJ1-6, with D unclear. The CDR3 covers 16 residues. V lost 4 bases to trimming and J lost 9 bases, with 19 bases between them. Germline loops: CDR1 MNHNY, CDR2 SVGAGI (reference sequence). CDR3 nucleotide sequence: TGTGCCAGCAGTTCGTTGGGCCCAACGGAAGCTTCACCCCTCCACTTT. It yields the protein CASSSLGPTEASPLHF.

This sequence joins TRBV2 and TRBJ2-7; 10 nucleotides match TRBD1. The CDR3 is made up of 13 amino acids. Germline CDR1 and CDR2: SNHLY and FYNNEI. The junction had 7 bases not matched to a gene; V was cut back by 8 bases and J by 6 bases. The DNA of the CDR3 is TGTGCCAGCGGGACAGGGGTGGCACCCGAGCAGTACTTC. It codes for CASGTGVAPEQYF.